Each of the 3 T cell receptor beta chains below was sequenced from the same sample in a study of T-cell reconstitution after alpha-beta-depleted transplantation in children. Unique molecular identifiers were built into the TCRbeta library. TCRdb used MiXCR to reprocess the PCR reads, holding one entry per CDR3 protein. The sample lists about 640,000 distinct CDR3 sequences; 10% to 15% were seen once. The sample here was PBMCs, mostly from graft donor cells, taken 360 days after TCRalphabeta/CD19-depleted stem cell transplant. The receptors come from a male patient aged 10-17 years who had a stem cell transplant for acute myeloid leukemia, so the T cells may come from the graft donor.

As for this clonotype: Germline and junction disagree at one end, which may indicate a read error. V and J are TRBV29-1 and TRBJ1-2, with 8 bases aligning to TRBD1. The CDR3 is 12 residues long. CDR1 is SQVTM, CDR2 ANQGSEA, per germline. CDR3 amino acids: CGVDYRGYGYTF. CDR3 DNA: TGCGGCGTTGACTACAGGGGGTATGGCTACACCTTC. The whole variable domain, filled in from reference TRBV29-1 and TRBJ1-2, reads SAVISQKPSRDICQRGTSLTIQCQVDSQVTMMFWYRQQPGQSLTLIATANQGSEATYESGFVIDKFPISRPNLTFSTLTVSNMSPEDSSIYLCGVDYRGYGYTFGSGTRLTVV.

This clonotype has ten or more counts. V and J are TRBV7-2 and TRBJ1-3, with TRBD1 identical over 8 bases. CDR3 size: 14 residues. After removal of 5 bases from V and 7 bases from J, the junction contained 7 bases not matched to a gene. Germline CDR1 SGHTA, CDR2 FQGNSA. The CDR3 bases are TGTGCCAGCAGCATCGGACAGGGCAGGAACACCATATATTTT. Translating it yields CASSIGQGRNTIYF.

Many counts were recorded for this clonotype. The genes are TRBV20-1 and TRBJ1-2; D unresolved. The CDR3 length is 14 residues. Trimming shortened V by 0 bases and J by 4 bases, and 12 bases separated the two germline ends. Looked up from germline, CDR1 is DFQATT and CDR2 is SNEGSKA (reference sequence). As DNA, the CDR3 is TGCAGTGCTAGAGAGGCAGGTAAAACCTATGGCTACACCTTC. Encoded protein: CSAREAGKTYGYTF.